Shown below are 29 T cell receptor beta chains from a single sample sequenced in a study of cytomegalovirus exposure and HLA in healthy donors. In the PCR, 60 Vbeta and 13 Jbeta primers were used. The protocol was immunoSEQ multiplex PCR, while the TCRdb copy is restricted to in-frame clones and leaves out a portion. The table has about 91,000 clones, 60% to 80% seen once. Material: PBMCs. The receptor set was obtained from a female donor in good health and CMV-seronegative.

V usage is TRBV19 and J usage is TRBJ1-1; D may be TRBD1 (5 bases). The CDR3 loop spans 15 amino acids. The germline V gene has CDR1 LNHDA and CDR2 SQIVND (reference sequence). V was pared by 4 bases and J by 1 base, with 13 bases between. CDR3 sequence reads: CASSKNGQENTEAFF. In DNA form, the CDR3 reads TGTGCCAGTAGTAAGAACGGACAAGAGAACACTGAAGCTTTCTTT.

The chain joins TRBV6-5 to TRBJ1-3; 7 bases fit TRBD1. Germline V gene data show CDR1 as MNHEY and CDR2 as SVGAGI. V gave up 4 bases and J gave up 2 bases; unmatched junction bases: 5. This CDR3 region has 15 residues. As DNA, the CDR3 is TGTGCCAGCAGTTCACAGGGGATCACTGGAAACACCATATATTTT. This gives the protein CASSSQGITGNTIYF.

CDR3 amino acids: CAWSDRGPGGYTF. The CDR3 DNA sequence: TGTGCCTGGAGTGACAGGGGGCCGGGTGGCTACACCTTC. This chain uses TRBV30 with TRBJ1-2; TRBD1 matches 9 bases. Unmatched junction bases numbered 4, after V lost 1 base and J lost 7 bases. CDR1 GTSNPN and CDR2 SVGIG come from the germline V gene (reference sequence). The CDR3 loop spans 13 amino acids.

This chain uses TRBV6-1 with TRBJ2-3, with TRBD1 as a possible D gene (5 bases). Trimming removed 9 bases at V and 4 bases at J, with 20 bases between. The CDR3 loop spans 15 amino acids. The germline gives CDR1 MNHNS, CDR2 SASEGT. DNA of the CDR3: TGTGCCAGTCAAGCAGGGTTCTGGTCTTCAGATACGCAGTATTTT. Translating it yields CASQAGFWSSDTQYF.

This clone has more than one count but fewer than ten. V and J are TRBV7-9 and TRBJ1-1, with unresolved D. This CDR3 has 15 residues. Between the trimmed V and J ends, which lost 0 bases and 5 bases, there was a span of 13 bases. From germline, CDR1 is SEHNR and CDR2 FQNEAQ (reference sequence). The CDR3 here is CASSLAGRQGTEAFF. The DNA for the CDR3 is TGTGCCAGCAGCTTAGCAGGGAGGCAAGGGACTGAAGCTTTCTTT.

This chain connects TRBV5-1 to TRBJ2-5, with 7 bases lining up with TRBD2. The V gene's germline CDR1 is SGHRS and CDR2 YFSETQ. The V segment lost 4 bases and the J segment 4 bases; nucleotides outside the gene matches: 7. The CDR3 sequence is 14 residues long. The CDR3 region is CASSPGLVRETQYF. The DNA for the CDR3 is TGCGCCAGCAGCCCCGGACTAGTAAGAGAGACCCAGTACTTC.

The V call is TRBV7-8, the J call TRBJ1-4, with a weak D call TRBD1 (5 bases). Trimming shortened V by 4 bases and J by 10 bases, and 25 bases separated the two germline ends. The germline V gene has CDR1 SGHVS and CDR2 FQNEAQ. The CDR3 runs to 17 residues. The CDR3 coding sequence is TGTGCCAGCAGCTCTGGACAAGGGCCCTTCGCGGGGGGAAAACTGTTTTTT. This codes for CASSSGQGPFAGGKLFF. Filled out from reference TRBV7-8 and TRBJ1-4, the complete variable domain reads GAGVSQSPRYKVAKRGQDVALRCDPISGHVSLFWYQQALGQGPEFLTYFQNEAQLDKSGLPSDRFFAERPEGSVSTLKIQRTQQEDSAVYLCASSSGQGPFAGGKLFFGSGTQLSVL.

The rearrangement joins TRBV25-1 to TRBJ2-2; a weak D match, TRBD1 (6 bases). Trimming pared 8 bases from V and 3 bases from J, leaving 10 bases between. Per the germline V gene, CDR1 is MGHDK and CDR2 is SYGVNS. CDR3 length: 13 amino acids. The CDR3 is CASSGQHTGELFF. Written as DNA, the CDR3 is TGTGCCAGCTCCGGACAGCACACCGGGGAGCTGTTTTTT.

This chain joins TRBV5-8 and TRBJ2-1, with D possibly being TRBD2 (6 bases). Germline CDR1 SGHTS, CDR2 YDEGEE. This CDR3 has 16 amino acids. V lost 3 bases to trimming and J lost 0 bases, with 13 bases between them. DNA for the CDR3: TGTGCCAGCAGCTACGGGACTCCTAGCTCCTACAATGAGCAGTTCTTC. Its translation: CASSYGTPSSYNEQFF.

This clone was found a few times. V gene TRBV5-1 combines with J gene TRBJ2-7; possible D gene TRBD2, 6 bases. Deletions cut 5 bases from V and 2 bases from J, with 14 bases between. CDR3 length equals 14 residues. The germline V gene has CDR1 SGHRS and CDR2 YFSETQ. The CDR3 spells CASRPAGLTYEQYF. The CDR3 coding sequence is TGCGCCAGCAGGCCGGCGGGGCTTACCTACGAGCAGTACTTC.

V gene TRBV2 combines with J gene TRBJ2-7; TRBD1 matches 8 bases. Trimming at V came to 6 bases and at J to 3 bases, leaving 7 bases not matched to a gene. CDR1 is SNHLY, CDR2 FYNNEI, per germline. The CDR3 sequence is 14 residues long. CDR3 bases: TGTGCCAGCAGAACCGGGACAGGAAACTACGAGCAGTACTTC. Its protein product is CASRTGTGNYEQYF.

This clone was seen a single time. The rearrangement joins TRBV5-1 to TRBJ1-6; 8 bases match TRBD1. This CDR3 region has 17 residues. Losses at the gene ends were 7 bases for V and 9 bases for J; bases not matched to a gene: 18. Germline V lookup: CDR1 SGHRS, CDR2 YFSETQ. The CDR3 reads CASSQGDMGTGPSPLHF. The DNA for the CDR3 is TGCGCCAGCTCCCAAGGGGATATGGGGACAGGTCCTTCACCCCTCCACTTT.

V gene TRBV4-2 combines with J gene TRBJ2-1, with D hard to call. Per germline, CDR1 LGHNA and CDR2 YNFKEQ. CDR3 length: 13 residues. With 1 base removed from V and 12 bases from J, the gap between germline ends came to 13 bases. CDR3 sequence (DNA): TGTGCCAGCAGCCAAGTGGGTGACTCCCTGCAGTTCTTC. Its protein product is CASSQVGDSLQFF.

The chain has TRBV19 and TRBJ2-3; the D is unclear. The CDR3 spans 15 residues. V lost 6 bases and J 0 bases, leaving 13 bases between the germline ends. Per germline, CDR1 LNHDA and CDR2 SQIVND (reference sequence). The CDR3 loop reads CASSAQDTSTDTQYF. The CDR3 nucleotides are TGTGCCAGTAGCGCGCAGGATACTAGCACAGATACGCAGTATTTT.

The V and J genes are TRBV27 and TRBJ1-5; D is perhaps TRBD1 (5 bases). Trimming took 2 bases from V and 0 from J, leaving 8 bases between them. This CDR3 region has 15 residues. Per germline, CDR1 MNHEY and CDR2 SMNVEV (reference sequence). This CDR3 is CASSLRGYSNQPQHF. In DNA, the CDR3 is TGTGCCAGCAGTTTACGGGGGTATAGCAATCAGCCCCAGCATTTT.

The chain employs TRBV7-9 and TRBJ2-7; 12 nucleotides match TRBD1. In germline, CDR1 is SEHNR, CDR2 FQNEAQ (reference sequence). This CDR3 is built from 15 residues. Trimming removed 5 bases from V and 6 bases from J; junction bases left unmatched: 8. This CDR3 is CASSPRPGQGAEQYF. CDR3 DNA sequence: TGTGCCAGCAGCCCCCGACCGGGACAGGGGGCCGAGCAGTACTTC.

This rearrangement joins TRBV28 to TRBJ2-5, with 8 positions matching TRBD2. The V gene end was trimmed by 5 bases and the J gene end by 5 bases; junction bases not matched to a gene: 13. Germline-derived CDR1 and CDR2 are MDHEN and SYDVKM. CDR3 size: 16 residues. CDR3 sequence (DNA): TGTGCCAGCAGTCCCTCGGCGGGACTAGAGTGGGAGACCCAGTACTTC. This codes for CASSPSAGLEWETQYF.

The chain recombines TRBV6-6 with TRBJ1-4; D might be TRBD1 (6 bases). The V end lost 7 bases, the J end lost 6 bases, and 12 bases lay between the germline ends. Germline CDR1 MNHNY, CDR2 SVGAGI (reference sequence). CDR3 length: 13 residues. The CDR3, as DNA: TGTGCCAGCACCGGGACAAACGATGAAAAACTGTTTTTT. This encodes CASTGTNDEKLFF.

J is TRBJ2-2 and V is TRBV10-3; a possible D gene is TRBD1 (5 bases). Looked up from germline, CDR1 is ENHRY and CDR2 is SYGVKD. The V and J ends lost 6 bases and 2 bases respectively, with 13 bases between them. The CDR3 covers 15 residues. The CDR3 is CAISPLTENTGELFF. CDR3 coding DNA: TGTGCCATCAGCCCCTTGACAGAAAACACCGGGGAGCTGTTTTTT.

There are a few counts of this clone. The chain employs TRBV9 and TRBJ2-7, with 10 bases matching TRBD2. Unmatched junction bases numbered 7, after V lost 2 bases and J lost 5 bases. This CDR3 comprises 15 residues. Looked up from germline, CDR1 is SGDLS and CDR2 is YYNGEE. CDR3: CASSVGPSGGNEQYF. The CDR3 DNA reads as TGTGCCAGCAGCGTCGGGCCTAGCGGGGGTAACGAGCAGTACTTC.

V is TRBV7-2 and J is TRBJ2-3; 7 positions agree with TRBD1. CDR1 is SGHTA and CDR2 is FQGNSA in the germline V gene. The CDR3 contains 14 residues. V shed 6 bases and J 2 bases; nucleotides not matched to a gene: 5. For the CDR3, the DNA is TGTGCCAGCAGAAAAACAGGGGCCACAGATACGCAGTATTTT. Its protein product is CASRKTGATDTQYF.

V gene TRBV4-3 combines with J gene TRBJ2-5, with TRBD1 identical over 9 bases. Per germline, CDR1 LGHNA and CDR2 YSLEER. J lost 5 bases, V lost 1 base, and 8 bases had no gene match. The CDR3 loop spans 16 amino acids. The CDR3 sequence is CASSQGAPDRGETQYF. CDR3 DNA sequence: TGCGCCAGCAGCCAAGGGGCCCCGGACAGGGGTGAGACCCAGTACTTC.

The chain links TRBV2 to TRBJ1-5; TRBD1 matches 12 bases. V dropped 6 bases and J dropped 7; count of bases not matched to a gene: 7. There are 15 residues in the CDR3. Germline lookup yields CDR1 SNHLY and CDR2 FYNNEI. Here the CDR3 DNA reads TGTGCCAGCAGGGATGGGACAGGGGGCTTCCAGCCCCAGCATTTT. Its translation is CASRDGTGGFQPQHF.

V usage is TRBV10-3 and J usage is TRBJ2-7, with no clear D. V lost 0 bases and J 4 bases, leaving 10 bases between the germline ends. Germline CDR1 ENHRY, CDR2 SYGVKD. The CDR3 contains 14 residues. The CDR3 DNA sequence: TGTGCCATCAGTGAGTCGGGCAGCTTGTACGAGCAGTACTTC. Its translation is CAISESGSLYEQYF.

Here the CDR3 reads CASSSGYEQYF. For the CDR3, the DNA is TGTGCCAGCAGCTCGGGTTACGAGCAGTACTTC. The rearrangement links TRBV5-6 to TRBJ2-7; D remains unclear. Germline V gene data show CDR1 as SGHDT and CDR2 as YYEEEE. The V end lost 3 bases, the J end lost 4 bases, and 5 bases lay between the germline ends. The CDR3 spans 11 residues.

The DNA for the CDR3 is TGCAGTGGTCGCGGGACAGGGGCCAATGAGCAGTTCTTC. Translation gives CSGRGTGANEQFF. V is TRBV29-1 and J is TRBJ2-1; 10 bases are shared with TRBD1. The germline gives CDR1 SQVTM, CDR2 ANQGSEA. This CDR3 comprises 13 residues.

The chain combines TRBV7-9 with TRBJ2-3, with unresolved D. The germline CDR1 and CDR2 sequences are SEHNR and FQNEAQ (reference sequence). V lost 5 bases, J lost 6 bases, and 9 bases lay in between. The CDR3 loop spans 12 amino acids. CDR3 loop: CASSPDTDTQYF. The CDR3 DNA reads TGTGCCAGCAGCCCAGATACGGATACGCAGTATTTT. The full variable domain, its missing parts supplied by reference TRBV7-9 and TRBJ2-3, is DTGVSQNPRHKITKRGQNVTFRCDPISEHNRLYWYRQTLGQGPEFLTYFQNEAQLEKSRLLSDRFSAERPKGSFSTLEIQRTEQGDSAMYLCASSPDTDTQYFGPGTRLTVL.

The chain recombines TRBV5-4 with TRBJ1-1; weak D call: TRBD1 (6 bases). V gave up 3 bases and J gave up 6 bases, with 12 bases separating them. The CDR3 has 13 amino acids. Germline V gene sequence: CDR1 SGHNT, CDR2 YYREEE (reference sequence). CDR3 sequence (DNA): TGTGCCAGCAGCTCAGGGGCGGGCGCTGAAGCTTTCTTT. Translation gives CASSSGAGAEAFF.

The DNA of the CDR3 is TGCGCCAGCAGCCAAGATGGGTTGGCTAGAACAGATACGCAGTATTTT. This encodes CASSQDGLARTDTQYF. The rearrangement joins TRBV4-1 to TRBJ2-3; D is uncertain. V was pared by 0 bases and J by 3 bases, with 13 bases between. The CDR3 spans 16 residues. From germline, CDR1 is MGHRA and CDR2 YSYEKL.